The subject of this entry is one T cell receptor beta chain. The target antigen is unknown. This record belongs to a study of graft-versus-host responses after intestinal transplantation. Study as a whole: Those transplanted obtained multivisceral, liver-intestinal, or isolated intestinal grafts. All recipients were given anti-thymocyte globulin induction, and tacrolimus and steroids were then administered for roughly 3 years. Whole-study findings and limits: The recipient marrow held GvH clones, and some of them showed up first in ileum or blood. Declines in HvG clones occurring early post-transplant were associated with peak circulating GvH clone levels.

This CDR3 contains 14 residues. In germline, CDR1 is SNHLY, CDR2 FYNNEI. The V gene lost 4 bases and the J gene lost 2 bases, with 12 bases spanning the gap. The repertoire was sequenced with immunoSEQ multiplex PCR; TCRdb's copy has only in-frame clones and lacks some. Here the sample spans approximately 77,000 clones, 80% to 95% being singletons. This sequence joins TRBV2 and TRBJ2-7; D call uncertain. The TCR sequence derives from a human patient who received an intestinal transplant, so some T cells may come from the graft donor. The sample was PBMCs, taken 98 days after intestinal transplantation. The CDR3 is CASSAPIPPYEQYF. CDR3 nucleotides: TGTGCCAGCAGTGCCCCAATCCCTCCCTACGAGCAGTACTTC.